A selection of T cell receptor beta chains follows, all from one sample in a study of cytomegalovirus exposure and HLA in healthy donors. Produced via immunoSEQ multiplex PCR; TCRdb's table is partial and in-frame only. The sample holds 150,000 to 250,000 clones, under 90% seen once. Sequencing was performed on PBMCs. These TCRs come from a boy between 2 and 10 years old in good health and CMV-seronegative. CDR3s include the opening cysteine and the closing phenylalanine or tryptophan. The order of the fields is clone size, J gene, D gene, V gene, CDR3 protein, CDR3 DNA. D genes are given only for firm matches. Only some rows state a clone size, as once, few, many or a class for expanded clones.

abundance: -; j_gene: TRBJ1-2; d_gene: -; v_gene: TRBV6-1; CDR3aa: CASSDGFYYGYTF; CDR3nt: TGTGCCAGCAGTGACGGGTTCTACTATGGCTACACCTTC
abundance: -; j_gene: TRBJ2-3; d_gene: -; v_gene: TRBV19; CDR3aa: CASRYTDTQYF; CDR3nt: TGTGCCAGTAGATACACAGATACGCAGTATTTT
abundance: -; j_gene: TRBJ1-3; d_gene: TRBD1; v_gene: TRBV4-3; CDR3aa: CASSLTGVSGNTIYF; CDR3nt: TGCGCCAGCAGCCTGACAGGGGTCTCCGGAAACACCATATATTTT
abundance: few; j_gene: TRBJ2-5; d_gene: TRBD1; v_gene: TRBV27; CDR3aa: CASSPHPTGQETQYF; CDR3nt: TGTGCCAGCAGTCCGCACCCGACAGGGCAAGAGACCCAGTACTTC
abundance: -; j_gene: TRBJ1-2; d_gene: -; v_gene: TRBV19; CDR3aa: CASSSVEVPGGYGYTF; CDR3nt: TGTGCCAGTAGCTCAGTGGAGGTCCCAGGAGGCTATGGCTACACCTTC
abundance: -; j_gene: TRBJ2-7; d_gene: -; v_gene: TRBV6-5; CDR3aa: CASRTTGAGSYEQYF; CDR3nt: TGTGCCAGCAGGACCACAGGGGCGGGGTCCTACGAGCAGTACTTC
abundance: once; j_gene: TRBJ2-3; d_gene: -; v_gene: TRBV7-2; CDR3aa: CASSVLYTQYF; CDR3nt: TGTGCCAGCAGCGTGTTATATACGCAGTATTTT
abundance: -; j_gene: TRBJ2-3; d_gene: -; v_gene: TRBV4-1; CDR3aa: CASSQVRVSDTQYF; CDR3nt: TGCGCCAGCAGCCAAGTCAGGGTCTCAGATACGCAGTATTTT
abundance: -; j_gene: TRBJ1-1; d_gene: TRBD1; v_gene: TRBV6-6; CDR3aa: CASSPETTGDTEAFF; CDR3nt: TGTGCCAGCAGCCCGGAAACTACAGGGGATACTGAAGCTTTCTTT
abundance: -; j_gene: TRBJ1-2; d_gene: -; v_gene: TRBV4-2; CDR3aa: CASSPRTAYGYTF; CDR3nt: TGTGCCAGCAGCCCGAGGACAGCATATGGCTACACCTTC
abundance: -; j_gene: TRBJ1-4; d_gene: -; v_gene: TRBV4-1; CDR3aa: CASSHYQGLGEKLFF; CDR3nt: TGCGCCAGCAGCCATTATCAGGGGCTGGGTGAAAAACTGTTTTTT
abundance: -; j_gene: TRBJ2-5; d_gene: -; v_gene: TRBV11-1; CDR3aa: CASSFSRGKQETQYF; CDR3nt: TGTGCCAGCAGCTTCTCCCGGGGGAAACAAGAGACCCAGTACTTC
abundance: few; j_gene: TRBJ2-5; d_gene: -; v_gene: TRBV5-1; CDR3aa: CASSMTRGSGETQYF; CDR3nt: TGCGCCAGCAGCATGACCAGGGGATCGGGGGAGACCCAGTACTTC
abundance: -; j_gene: TRBJ2-1; d_gene: -; v_gene: TRBV7-2; CDR3aa: CASSLAGGLVNEQFF; CDR3nt: TGTGCCAGCAGCTTAGCGGGGGGGCTCGTCAATGAGCAGTTCTTC
abundance: -; j_gene: TRBJ2-3; d_gene: -; v_gene: TRBV18; CDR3aa: CASSPFSLPTTPGADTQYF; CDR3nt: TGTGCCAGCTCACCATTTTCCTTACCGACTACCCCGGGAGCAGATACGCAGTATTTT
abundance: -; j_gene: TRBJ1-5; d_gene: TRBD1; v_gene: TRBV19; CDR3aa: CASSIRRTGGQPQHF; CDR3nt: TGTGCCAGTAGTATCCGCCGGACAGGGGGTCAGCCCCAGCATTTT
abundance: -; j_gene: TRBJ2-2; d_gene: -; v_gene: TRBV6-5; CDR3aa: CASSYSNGDTGELFF; CDR3nt: TGTGCCAGCAGTTACTCGAACGGGGACACCGGGGAGCTGTTTTTT
abundance: -; j_gene: TRBJ2-3; d_gene: TRBD2; v_gene: TRBV4-1; CDR3aa: CASSHPGTKADTQYF; CDR3nt: TGCGCCAGCAGCCACCCCGGGACTAAAGCAGATACGCAGTATTTT
abundance: -; j_gene: TRBJ2-5; d_gene: TRBD1; v_gene: TRBV9; CDR3aa: CASSVARGRQETQYF; CDR3nt: TGTGCCAGCAGTGTAGCGAGGGGGCGGCAAGAGACCCAGTACTTC
abundance: few; j_gene: TRBJ2-4; d_gene: -; v_gene: TRBV18; CDR3aa: CASSPNRVEVAKNIQYF; CDR3nt: TGTGCCAGCTCGCCTAACAGGGTTGAGGTAGCCAAAAACATTCAGTACTTC
abundance: -; j_gene: TRBJ1-1; d_gene: -; v_gene: TRBV6-1; CDR3aa: CASSDSRQGNTEAFF; CDR3nt: TGTGCCAGCAGTGATTCCCGGCAGGGAAACACTGAAGCTTTCTTT
abundance: -; j_gene: TRBJ2-3; d_gene: -; v_gene: TRBV4-1; CDR3aa: CASSQGSGSADTQYF; CDR3nt: TGCGCCAGCAGCCAAGGATCAGGATCCGCGGATACGCAGTATTTT
abundance: -; j_gene: TRBJ2-1; d_gene: -; v_gene: TRBV4-2; CDR3aa: CASSQPSASDEQFF; CDR3nt: TGTGCCAGCAGCCAACCAAGTGCAAGCGATGAGCAGTTCTTC
abundance: once; j_gene: TRBJ1-2; d_gene: TRBD1; v_gene: TRBV6-5; CDR3aa: CASSFYRTGDGYTF; CDR3nt: TGTGCCAGCAGTTTCTATCGGACAGGGGATGGCTACACCTTC
abundance: -; j_gene: TRBJ2-3; d_gene: -; v_gene: TRBV7-2; CDR3aa: CASSLARAGLLTDTQYF; CDR3nt: TGTGCCAGCAGCTTAGCTAGGGCAGGGCTTCTAACAGATACGCAGTATTTT
abundance: -; j_gene: TRBJ2-5; d_gene: -; v_gene: TRBV7-2; CDR3aa: CASSLGQHQETQYF; CDR3nt: TGTGCCAGCAGCTTAGGACAGCACCAAGAGACCCAGTACTTC